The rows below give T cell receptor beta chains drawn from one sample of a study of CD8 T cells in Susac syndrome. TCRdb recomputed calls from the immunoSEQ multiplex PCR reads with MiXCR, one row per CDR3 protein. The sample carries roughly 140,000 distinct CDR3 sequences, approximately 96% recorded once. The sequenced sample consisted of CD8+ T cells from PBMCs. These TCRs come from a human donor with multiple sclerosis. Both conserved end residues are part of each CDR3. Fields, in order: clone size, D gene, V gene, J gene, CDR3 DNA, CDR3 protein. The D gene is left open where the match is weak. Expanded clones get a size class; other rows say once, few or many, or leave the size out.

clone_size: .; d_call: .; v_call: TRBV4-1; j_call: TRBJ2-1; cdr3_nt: TGCGCCAGCAGCCAGGAACAGGTCAATGAGCAGTTCTTC; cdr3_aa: CASSQEQVNEQFF
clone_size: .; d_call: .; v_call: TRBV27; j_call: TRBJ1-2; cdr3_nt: TGTGCCAGCAGATCTGGGACCGGACGTCCCTATGGCTACACCTTC; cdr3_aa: CASRSGTGRPYGYTF
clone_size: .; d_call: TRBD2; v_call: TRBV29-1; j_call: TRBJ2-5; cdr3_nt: TGCAGCGCCCCGGGACTAGGGGTGACCCAGTACTTC; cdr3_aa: CSAPGLGVTQYF
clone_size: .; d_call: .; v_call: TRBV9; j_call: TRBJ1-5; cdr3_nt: TGTGCCAGCAATCGGGACGGGGAAAGCAATCAGCCCCAGCATTTT; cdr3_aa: CASNRDGESNQPQHF
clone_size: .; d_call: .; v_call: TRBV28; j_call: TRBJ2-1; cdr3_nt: TGTGCCAGCAGTTTTGGTTCGAGAAATGAGCAGTTCTTC; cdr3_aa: CASSFGSRNEQFF
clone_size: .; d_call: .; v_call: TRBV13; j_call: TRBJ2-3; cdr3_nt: TGTGCCAGCAGCTCCCCAGGGGTCCCAGATACGCAGTATTTT; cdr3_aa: CASSSPGVPDTQYF
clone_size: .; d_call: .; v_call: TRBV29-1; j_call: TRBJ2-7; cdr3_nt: TGCAGCGTTGAGTTTAGTTTGGCAGGGAGCTCCTACGAGCAGTACTTC; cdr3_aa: CSVEFSLAGSSYEQYF
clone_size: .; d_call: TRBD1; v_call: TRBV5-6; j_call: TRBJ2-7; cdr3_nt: TGTGCCAGCAGCTGGGCCGGACAGGGTACCTACGAGCAGTACTTC; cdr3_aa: CASSWAGQGTYEQYF
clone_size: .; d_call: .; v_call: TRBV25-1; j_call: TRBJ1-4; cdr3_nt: TGTGCCAGCAGTGGGGCGGGGGCGCGGGAAAAACTGTTTTTT; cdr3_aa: CASSGAGAREKLFF
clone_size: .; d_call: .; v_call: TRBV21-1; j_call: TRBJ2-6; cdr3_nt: TGTGCCAGCAGCTTTTGCGGACTGTCTGGGGCCAACGTCCTGACTTTC; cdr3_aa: CASSFCGLSGANVLTF
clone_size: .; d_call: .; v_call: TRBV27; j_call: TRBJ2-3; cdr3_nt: TGTGCCAGCAGTTTATGGGGCACAGATACGCAGTATTTT; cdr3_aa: CASSLWGTDTQYF
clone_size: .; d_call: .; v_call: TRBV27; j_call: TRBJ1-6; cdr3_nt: TGTGCCAGCAGTTTATTTACAGGGAGGTCACCCCTCCACTTT; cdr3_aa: CASSLFTGRSPLHF
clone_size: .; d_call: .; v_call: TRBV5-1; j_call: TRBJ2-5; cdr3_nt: TGCGCCAGCAGCTGGGACGAGACCCAGTACTTC; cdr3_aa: CASSWDETQYF
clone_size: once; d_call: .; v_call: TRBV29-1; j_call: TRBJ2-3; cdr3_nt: TGCAGCGTGGTGGGGCGTGGGGGCACAGATACGCAGTATTTT; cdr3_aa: CSVVGRGGTDTQYF
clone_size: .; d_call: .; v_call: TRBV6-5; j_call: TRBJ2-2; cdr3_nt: TGTGCCAGCAGTTACTCACAGTCCACCGGGGAGCTGTTTTTT; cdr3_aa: CASSYSQSTGELFF
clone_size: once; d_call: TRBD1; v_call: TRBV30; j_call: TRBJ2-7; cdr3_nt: TGTGCCTGGACAGGGGGTTTCTCCTACGAGCAGTACTTC; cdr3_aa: CAWTGGFSYEQYF
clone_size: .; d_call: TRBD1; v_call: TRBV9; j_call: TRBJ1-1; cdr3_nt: TGTGCCAGCAGCGTAGTTTCAGGGACAGCTTTTAACACTGAAGCTTTCTTT; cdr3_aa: CASSVVSGTAFNTEAFF
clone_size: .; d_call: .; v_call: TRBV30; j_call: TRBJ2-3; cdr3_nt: TGTGCCTGGACCGGGCGTTTCTGGGTCGACAGTAGCACAGATACGCAGTATTTT; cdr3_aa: CAWTGRFWVDSSTDTQYF
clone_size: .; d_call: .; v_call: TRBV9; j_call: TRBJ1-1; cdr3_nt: TGTGCCAGCAGCCAGCGCTCGAGTGGCACTGAAGCTTTCTTT; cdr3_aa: CASSQRSSGTEAFF
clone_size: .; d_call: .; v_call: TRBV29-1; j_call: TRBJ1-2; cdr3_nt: TGCAGCGTTGAAGAGACGAACTATGGCTACACCTTC; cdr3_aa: CSVEETNYGYTF
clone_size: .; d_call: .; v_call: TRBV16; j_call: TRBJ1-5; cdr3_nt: TGTGCCAGCAGCCAATCAACTCAGCCCCAGCATTTT; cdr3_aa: CASSQSTQPQHF
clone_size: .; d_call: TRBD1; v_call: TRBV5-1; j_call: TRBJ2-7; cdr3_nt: TGCGCCAGCACCTTAGGACAGGGACCCTACGAGCAGTACTTC; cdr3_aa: CASTLGQGPYEQYF
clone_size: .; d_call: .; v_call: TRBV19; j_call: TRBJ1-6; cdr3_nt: TGTGCCAGTAGTATGAAGGGTTCCTATAATTCACCCCTCCACTTT; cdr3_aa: CASSMKGSYNSPLHF
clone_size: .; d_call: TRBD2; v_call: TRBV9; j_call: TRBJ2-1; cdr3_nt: TGTGCCAGCAGCGTACGGGGGGGCAACTATCAGGAGCAGTTCTTC; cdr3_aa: CASSVRGGNYQEQFF
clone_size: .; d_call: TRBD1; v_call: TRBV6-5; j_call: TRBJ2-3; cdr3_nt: TGTGCCAGCAGTTACCGTCAAGGGGGCTGGCTCAGTGGCACAGATACGCAGTATTTT; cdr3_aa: CASSYRQGGWLSGTDTQYF
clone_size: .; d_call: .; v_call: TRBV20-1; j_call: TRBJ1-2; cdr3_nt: TGCAGTGCTAGTGAACGTCCTAACTATGGCTACACCTTC; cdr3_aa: CSASERPNYGYTF
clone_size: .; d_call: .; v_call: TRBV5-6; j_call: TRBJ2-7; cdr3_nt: TGTGCCAGCAGCCCTCGTCGTGGGGACCTCGAGCAGTACTTC; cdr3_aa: CASSPRRGDLEQYF
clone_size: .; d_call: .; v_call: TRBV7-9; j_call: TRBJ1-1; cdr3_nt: TGTGCCAGCAGCAACAGGGAGGATTGGACTGAAGCTTTCTTT; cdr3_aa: CASSNREDWTEAFF
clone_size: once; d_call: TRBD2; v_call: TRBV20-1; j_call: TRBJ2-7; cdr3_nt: TGCAGTGCGGACCGCCCGGGACTAGCCTCCCACGAGCAGTACTTC; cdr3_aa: CSADRPGLASHEQYF
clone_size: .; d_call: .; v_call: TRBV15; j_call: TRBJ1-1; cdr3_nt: TGTGCCACCAGCAGGACAGCAATGAACACTGAAGCTTTCTTT; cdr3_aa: CATSRTAMNTEAFF
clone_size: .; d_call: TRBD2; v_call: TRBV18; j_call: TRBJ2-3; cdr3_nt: TGTGCCAGCTCGACCCGGTTCAAGGGCACTAGCGACGCAGATACGCAGTATTTT; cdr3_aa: CASSTRFKGTSDADTQYF
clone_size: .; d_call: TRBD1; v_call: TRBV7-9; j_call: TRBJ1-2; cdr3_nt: TGTGCCAGCAGCGCTGGTTTGGACAGGGCGACCGGCTACACCTTC; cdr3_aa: CASSAGLDRATGYTF
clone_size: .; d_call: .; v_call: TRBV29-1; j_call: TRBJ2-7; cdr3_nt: TGCAGCGTTTTCGACAGGAAAAGCTCCTACGAGCAGTACTTC; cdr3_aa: CSVFDRKSSYEQYF
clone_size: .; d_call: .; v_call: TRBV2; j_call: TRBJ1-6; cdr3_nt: TGTGCCAGCAGTGAAGAGTACTGGAGCTCCTATAATTCACCCCTCCACTTT; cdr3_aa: CASSEEYWSSYNSPLHF
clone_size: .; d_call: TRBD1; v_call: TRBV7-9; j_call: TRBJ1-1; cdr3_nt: TGTGCCAGCAGCATCACCGGGACAGCGAACACTGAAGCTTTCTTT; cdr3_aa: CASSITGTANTEAFF
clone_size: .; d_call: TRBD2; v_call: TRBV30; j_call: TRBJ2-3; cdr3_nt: TGTGCCTGGGACCCTAGCGGGGGGGCCAGAGATACGCAGTATTTT; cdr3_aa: CAWDPSGGARDTQYF
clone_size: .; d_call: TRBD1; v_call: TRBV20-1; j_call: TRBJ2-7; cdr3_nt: TGCAGTGCTAGAGATCCCGCCCGGACAGGATACGAGCAGTACTTC; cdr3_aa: CSARDPARTGYEQYF
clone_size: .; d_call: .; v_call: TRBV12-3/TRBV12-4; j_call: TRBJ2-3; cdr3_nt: TGTGCCAGCAGTCCCCAGCTCTTTACAGATACGCAGTATTTT; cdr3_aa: CASSPQLFTDTQYF
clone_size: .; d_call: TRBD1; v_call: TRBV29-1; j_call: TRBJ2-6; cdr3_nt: TGCAGCGCCCAGTCCGGGACAGGGATCTCTGGGGCCAACGTCCTGACTTTC; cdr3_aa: CSAQSGTGISGANVLTF
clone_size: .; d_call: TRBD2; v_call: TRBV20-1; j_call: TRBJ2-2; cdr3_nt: TGCAGTGCCAAAGATGGGGGGGTTCACCCCGGGGAGCTGTTTTTT; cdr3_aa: CSAKDGGVHPGELFF
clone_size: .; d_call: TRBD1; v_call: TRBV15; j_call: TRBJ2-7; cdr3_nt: TGTGCCACCAGCGGCCTGGGACAGGGGCTCACAATCTACGAGCAGTACTTC; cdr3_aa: CATSGLGQGLTIYEQYF
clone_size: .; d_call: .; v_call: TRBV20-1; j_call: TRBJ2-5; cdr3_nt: TGCAGTGCTAGAGATAGGGGCCACGAGACCCAGTACTTC; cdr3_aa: CSARDRGHETQYF
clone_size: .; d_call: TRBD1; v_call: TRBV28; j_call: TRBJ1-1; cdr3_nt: TGTGCCAGCAGTTTCTTTGCAGGGGGCTTGAACACTGAAGCTTTCTTT; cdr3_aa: CASSFFAGGLNTEAFF
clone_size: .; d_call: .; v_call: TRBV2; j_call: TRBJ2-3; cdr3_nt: TGTGCCAGCAGTGACAGGGCGGATACGCAGTATTTT; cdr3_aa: CASSDRADTQYF
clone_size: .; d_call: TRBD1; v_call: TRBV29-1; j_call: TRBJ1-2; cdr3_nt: TGCAGCGTTTTTGGGCGGGACAGTTTATCTACTAACTATGGCTACACCTTC; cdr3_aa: CSVFGRDSLSTNYGYTF
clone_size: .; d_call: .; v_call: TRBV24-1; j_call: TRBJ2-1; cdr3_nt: TGTGCCACCAGTGGTTCAGGGAATGAGCAGTTCTTC; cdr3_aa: CATSGSGNEQFF
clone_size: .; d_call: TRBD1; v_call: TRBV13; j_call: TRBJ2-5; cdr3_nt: TGTGCCAGCAGCTTAGCAGGGGGAGTGAAGACCCAGTACTTC; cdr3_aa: CASSLAGGVKTQYF
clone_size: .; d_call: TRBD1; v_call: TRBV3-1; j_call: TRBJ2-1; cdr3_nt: TGTGCCAGCAGCCCCACCGTTCTCTCCGGGACAGAGTCCTACAATGAGCAGTTCTTC; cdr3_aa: CASSPTVLSGTESYNEQFF
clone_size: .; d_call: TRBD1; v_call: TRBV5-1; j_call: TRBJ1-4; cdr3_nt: TGCGCCAGCAGCAAGGGACAGGGTGGACTATTGGAAAAACTGTTTTTT; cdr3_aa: CASSKGQGGLLEKLFF
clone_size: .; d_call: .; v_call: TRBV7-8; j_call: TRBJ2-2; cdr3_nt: TGTGCCAGCAGCTTCAGGACTACCCCCTCCGGCGGGGAGCTGTTTTTT; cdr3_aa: CASSFRTTPSGGELFF
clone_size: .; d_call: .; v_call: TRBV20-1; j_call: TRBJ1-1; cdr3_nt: TGCAGTGTCCCGTCCCCTGAAGCTTTCTTT; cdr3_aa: CSVPSPEAFF
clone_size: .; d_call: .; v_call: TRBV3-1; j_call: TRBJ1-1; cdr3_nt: TGTGCCAGCAGCCAAGAAATATCTGGGGATGAAGCTTTCTTT; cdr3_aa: CASSQEISGDEAFF
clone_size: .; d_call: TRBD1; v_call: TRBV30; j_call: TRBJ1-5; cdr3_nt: TGTGCCTGGAGCCTGGGACAGGACGAAAATCAGCCCCAGCATTTT; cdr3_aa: CAWSLGQDENQPQHF
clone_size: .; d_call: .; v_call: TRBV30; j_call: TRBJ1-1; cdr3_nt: TGTGCCTGGAGCCCGTCCGGGGGCACTGAAGCTTTCTTT; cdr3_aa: CAWSPSGGTEAFF
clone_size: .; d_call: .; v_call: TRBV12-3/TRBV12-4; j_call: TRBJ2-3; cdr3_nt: TGTGCCAGCCCCCTTGGGGGCACGCAGTATTTT; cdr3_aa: CASPLGGTQYF
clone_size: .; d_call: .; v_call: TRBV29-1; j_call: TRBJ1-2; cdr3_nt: TGCAGCGTTGAAGACCCCCTAGGGGGTGGGAGAGGCTACACCTTC; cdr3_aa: CSVEDPLGGGRGYTF
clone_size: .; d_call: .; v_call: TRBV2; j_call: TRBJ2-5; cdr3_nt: TGTGCCAGCTACTCGACCGGAGAGACCCAGTACTTC; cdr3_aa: CASYSTGETQYF
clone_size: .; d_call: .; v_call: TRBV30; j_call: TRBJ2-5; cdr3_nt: TGTGCCTGGAGTGTATCCGGGGGCAGAGAGACCCAGTACTTC; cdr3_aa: CAWSVSGGRETQYF
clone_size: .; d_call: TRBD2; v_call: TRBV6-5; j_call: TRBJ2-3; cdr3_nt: TGTGCCAGCAGTTTAGCGGGGGGGCTTGCAGATACGCAGTATTTT; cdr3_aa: CASSLAGGLADTQYF
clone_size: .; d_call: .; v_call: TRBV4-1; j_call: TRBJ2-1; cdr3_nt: TGCGCCAGCAGCCTTCCACCAGGGGAAGGGCAGTTCTTC; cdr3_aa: CASSLPPGEGQFF